What follows is one T cell receptor beta chain and its context. What it recognizes is unknown. This record belongs to a study of T cells in localized non-small cell lung cancer. Study-level findings and limits: Greater T cell density in blood accompanied longer overall survival. Adjacent lung exhibited a median of about 50 among the 100 most abundant tumor clones. Heterogeneity remains possible because sequencing was limited to only one tumor region. Uninvolved adjacent lung, not tumor, had the highest T cell clonality.

The CDR3 consists of 16 residues. Looked up from germline, CDR1 is MNHEY and CDR2 is SMNVEV (reference sequence). The J segment lost 7 bases and the V segment lost 5 bases, leaving 11 bases of the junction unmatched. Clones were read by immunoSEQ multiplex PCR, and TCRdb kept only the in-frame ones, dropping some. This table has tens of thousands of clones, around 82% appearing once. The receptor was derived from a woman aged 40 to 75 with stage II lung adenocarcinoma. This chain joins TRBV27 and TRBJ1-6, with 7 bases identical to TRBD1. The material was PBMCs, obtained before any cancer treatment. Here the CDR3 DNA reads TGTGCCAGCAGTCCGGGAACGGGACAGCGAAATTCACCCCTCCACTTT. Its translation: CASSPGTGQRNSPLHF.